A selection of T cell receptor beta chains follows, all from one sample in a study of control samples from healthy donors and cancer patients. The method was immunoSEQ multiplex PCR; TCRdb's version includes in-frame clones alone and lacks a portion of them. The data show some 130,000 clones, around 92% seen once. Input material: blood. These receptors came from a woman aged 45-59 years in good health. Both conserved end residues are part of each CDR3.

>TRBV6-1
CASSDRLDRPQHF
>TRBV5-6
CASSLEDSTANYGYTF
>TRBV11-2
CASSLVAGGPDNEQFF
>TRBV18
CASSPRTGGDEQYF
>TRBV25-1
CASRGLSTSYEQYF
>TRBV5-1
CASSSQLDSPSYGYTF
>TRBV2
CASSPGQQNYGYTF
>TRBV7-9
CASSRDRDEYGYTF
>TRBV3-1/TRBV3-2
CASSPRARTTETQYF
>TRBV7-2
CASSSGSFAAGVETQYF
>TRBV30
CAWSVGGDNGYTF
>TRBV2
CASSERRGATEAFF
>TRBV7-2
CASSPTTYQPQHF
>TRBV5-1
CASSSTTTYEQYF
>TRBV24-1
CATSEGTDKNIQYF
>TRBV25-1
CASSGQSSTDTQYF
>TRBV5-1
CASSLSSSDTQYF
>TRBV28
CASSKLAGVSYEQYF
>TRBV27
CASSHPGQGEETQYF
>TRBV6-5
CASSGLAGVGEQFF
>TRBV11-2
CASSLSQNTEAFF
>TRBV3-1/TRBV3-2
CASSQREVGEQFF
>TRBV19
CASSSRPVTEAFF
>TRBV27
CASSYVRTDTQYF
>TRBV9
CASSAGSPDTQYF
>TRBV30
CAGHRRDPYGYTF
>TRBV30
CAWSRGRPDTQYF